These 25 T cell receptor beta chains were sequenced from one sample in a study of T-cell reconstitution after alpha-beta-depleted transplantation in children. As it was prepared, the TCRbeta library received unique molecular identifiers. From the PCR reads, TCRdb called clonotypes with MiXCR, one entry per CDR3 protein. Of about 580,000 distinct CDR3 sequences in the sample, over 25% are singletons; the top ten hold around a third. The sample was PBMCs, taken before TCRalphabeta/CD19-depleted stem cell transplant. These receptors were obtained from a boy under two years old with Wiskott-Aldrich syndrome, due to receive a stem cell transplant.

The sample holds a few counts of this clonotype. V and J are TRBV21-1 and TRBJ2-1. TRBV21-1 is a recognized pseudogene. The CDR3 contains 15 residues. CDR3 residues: CASSKEEETYNEQFF. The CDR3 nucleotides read TGTGCCAGCAGCAAAGAAGAGGAAACCTACAATGAGCAGTTCTTC.

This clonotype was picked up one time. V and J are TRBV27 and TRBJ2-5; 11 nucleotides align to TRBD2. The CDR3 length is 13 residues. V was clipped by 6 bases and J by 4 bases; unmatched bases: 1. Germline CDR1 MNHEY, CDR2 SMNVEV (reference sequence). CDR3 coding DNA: TGTGCCAGCAGGACTAGCGGGATAGAGACCCAGTACTTC. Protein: CASRTSGIETQYF.

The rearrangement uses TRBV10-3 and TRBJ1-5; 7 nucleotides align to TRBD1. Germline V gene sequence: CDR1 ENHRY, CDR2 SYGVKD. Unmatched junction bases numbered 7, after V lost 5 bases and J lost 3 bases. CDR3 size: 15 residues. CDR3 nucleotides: TGTGCCATCAGTCCTTATGACAGGGTCAATCAGCCCCAGCATTTT. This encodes CAISPYDRVNQPQHF.

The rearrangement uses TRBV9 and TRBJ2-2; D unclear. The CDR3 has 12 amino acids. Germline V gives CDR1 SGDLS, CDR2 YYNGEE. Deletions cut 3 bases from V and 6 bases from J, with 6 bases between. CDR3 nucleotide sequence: TGTGCCAGCAGCGCAGATTCCGGGGAGCTGTTTTTT. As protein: CASSADSGELFF.

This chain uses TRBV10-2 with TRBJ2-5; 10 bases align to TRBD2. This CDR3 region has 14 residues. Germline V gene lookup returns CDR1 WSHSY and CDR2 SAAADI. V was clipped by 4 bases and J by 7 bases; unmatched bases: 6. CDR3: CASSVLAGWGTQYF. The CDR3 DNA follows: TGCGCCAGCAGTGTACTAGCGGGATGGGGGACCCAGTACTTC.

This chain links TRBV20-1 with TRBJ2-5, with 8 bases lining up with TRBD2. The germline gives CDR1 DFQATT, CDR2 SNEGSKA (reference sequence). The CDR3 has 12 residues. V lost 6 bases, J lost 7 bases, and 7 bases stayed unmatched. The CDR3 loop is CSALRGDRTQYF. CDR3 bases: TGCAGTGCCCTGCGGGGGGATAGGACCCAGTACTTC.

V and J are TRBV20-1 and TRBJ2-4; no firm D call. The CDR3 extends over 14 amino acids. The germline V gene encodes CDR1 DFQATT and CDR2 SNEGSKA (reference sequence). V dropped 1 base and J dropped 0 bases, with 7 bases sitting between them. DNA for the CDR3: TGCAGTGCTAGAGTGATCCCAGCCAAAAACATTCAGTACTTC. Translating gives CSARVIPAKNIQYF.

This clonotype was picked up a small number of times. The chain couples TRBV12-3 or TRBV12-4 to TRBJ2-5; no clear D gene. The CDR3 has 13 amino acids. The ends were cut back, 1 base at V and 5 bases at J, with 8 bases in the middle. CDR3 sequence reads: CASSLGEEETQYF. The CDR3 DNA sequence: TGTGCCAGCAGTTTAGGGGAAGAGGAGACCCAGTACTTC.

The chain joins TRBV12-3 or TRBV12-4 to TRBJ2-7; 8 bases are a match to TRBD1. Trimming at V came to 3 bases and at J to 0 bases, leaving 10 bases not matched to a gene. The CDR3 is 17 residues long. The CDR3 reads CASSFLPGRGPSYEQYF. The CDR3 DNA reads TGTGCCAGCAGTTTCCTACCCGGCAGGGGGCCCTCCTACGAGCAGTACTTC.

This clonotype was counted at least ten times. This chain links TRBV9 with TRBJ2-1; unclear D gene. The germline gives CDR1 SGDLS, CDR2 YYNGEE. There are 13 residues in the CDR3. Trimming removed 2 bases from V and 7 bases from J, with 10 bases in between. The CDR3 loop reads CASSVGLVNEQFF. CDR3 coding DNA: TGTGCCAGCAGCGTCGGGCTAGTGAATGAGCAGTTCTTC.

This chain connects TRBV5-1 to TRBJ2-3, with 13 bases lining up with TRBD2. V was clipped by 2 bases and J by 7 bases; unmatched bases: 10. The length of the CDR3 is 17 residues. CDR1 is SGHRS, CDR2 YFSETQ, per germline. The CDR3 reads CASSFTGTSGRAHTQYF. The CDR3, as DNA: TGCGCCAGCAGCTTTACGGGAACTAGCGGGAGGGCCCATACGCAGTATTTT.

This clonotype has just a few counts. The CDR3 sequence: CASSVAGTGDYNEQFF. CDR3 bases: TGTGCCAGCAGTGTCGCCGGGACAGGGGATTACAATGAGCAGTTCTTC. The chain employs TRBV6-1 and TRBJ2-1; 10 bases are shared with TRBD1. J lost 4 bases, V lost 4 bases, and 7 bases had no gene match. CDR1 and CDR2 (germline): MNHNS, SASEGT. CDR3 size: 16 residues.

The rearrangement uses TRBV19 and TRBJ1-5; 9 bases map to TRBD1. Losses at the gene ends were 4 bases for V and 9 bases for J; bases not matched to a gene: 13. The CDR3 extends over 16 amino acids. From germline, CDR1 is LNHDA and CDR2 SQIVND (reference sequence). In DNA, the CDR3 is TGTGCCAGTAGTACCGGGACAGGGCTTATCGGGGCGCCCCAGCATTTT. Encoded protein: CASSTGTGLIGAPQHF.

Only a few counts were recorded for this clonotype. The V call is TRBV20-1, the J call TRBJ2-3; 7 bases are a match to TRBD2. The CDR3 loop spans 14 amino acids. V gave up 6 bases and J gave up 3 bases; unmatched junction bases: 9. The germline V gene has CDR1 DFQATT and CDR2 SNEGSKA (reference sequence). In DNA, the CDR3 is TGCAGTGCCCGAGGGCTAGCGGATACAGATACGCAGTATTTT. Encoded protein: CSARGLADTDTQYF.

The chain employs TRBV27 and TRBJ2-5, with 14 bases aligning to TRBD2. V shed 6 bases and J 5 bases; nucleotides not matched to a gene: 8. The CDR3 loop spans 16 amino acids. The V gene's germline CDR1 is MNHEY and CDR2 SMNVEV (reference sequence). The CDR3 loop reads CASRPGLAGVEETQYF. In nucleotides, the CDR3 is TGTGCCAGCAGACCGGGACTAGCGGGAGTAGAGGAGACCCAGTACTTC.

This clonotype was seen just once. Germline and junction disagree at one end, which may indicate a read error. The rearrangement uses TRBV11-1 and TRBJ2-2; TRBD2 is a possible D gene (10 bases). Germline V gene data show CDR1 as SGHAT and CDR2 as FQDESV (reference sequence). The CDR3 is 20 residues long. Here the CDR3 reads CASSSLWDRDVLAGPAGELF. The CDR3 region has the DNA TGTGCCAGCAGCTCACTTTGGGACAGGGATGTACTAGCGGGGCCGGCCGGGGAGCTGTTT.

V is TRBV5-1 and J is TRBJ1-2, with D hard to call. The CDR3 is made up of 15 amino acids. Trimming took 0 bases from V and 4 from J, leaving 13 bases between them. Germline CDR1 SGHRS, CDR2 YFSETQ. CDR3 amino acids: CASSLVSRRSYGYTF. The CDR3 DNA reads TGCGCCAGCAGCTTGGTTTCCCGTCGAAGCTATGGCTACACCTTC.

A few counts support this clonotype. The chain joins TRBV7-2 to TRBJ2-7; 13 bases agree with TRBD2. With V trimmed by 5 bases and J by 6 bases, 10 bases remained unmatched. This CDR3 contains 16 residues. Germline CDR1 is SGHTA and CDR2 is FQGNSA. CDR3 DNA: TGTGCCAGCAGCGAAGGACTAGCGGGAGTCTTGGGCGAGCAGTACTTC. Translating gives CASSEGLAGVLGEQYF.

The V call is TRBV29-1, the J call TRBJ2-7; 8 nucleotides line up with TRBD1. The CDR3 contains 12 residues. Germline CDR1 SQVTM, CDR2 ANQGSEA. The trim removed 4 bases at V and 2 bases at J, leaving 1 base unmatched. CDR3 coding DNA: TGCAGCGTTGCGACAGGGGCCTACGAGCAGTACTTC. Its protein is CSVATGAYEQYF.

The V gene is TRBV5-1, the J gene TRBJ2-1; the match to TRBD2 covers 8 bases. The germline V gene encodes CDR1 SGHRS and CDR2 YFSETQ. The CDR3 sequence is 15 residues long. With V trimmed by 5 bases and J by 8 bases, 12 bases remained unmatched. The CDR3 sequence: CASRGSGSMSDEQFF. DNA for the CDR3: TGCGCCAGCAGGGGGAGCGGGAGTATGAGCGATGAGCAGTTCTTC.

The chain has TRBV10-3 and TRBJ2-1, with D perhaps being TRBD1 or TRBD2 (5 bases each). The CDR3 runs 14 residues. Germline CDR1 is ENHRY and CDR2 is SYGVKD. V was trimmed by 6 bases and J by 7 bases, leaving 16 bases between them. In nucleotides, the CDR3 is TGTGCCATCAGAGCCGGGACGGTCGAGAATGAGCAGTTCTTC. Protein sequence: CAIRAGTVENEQFF.

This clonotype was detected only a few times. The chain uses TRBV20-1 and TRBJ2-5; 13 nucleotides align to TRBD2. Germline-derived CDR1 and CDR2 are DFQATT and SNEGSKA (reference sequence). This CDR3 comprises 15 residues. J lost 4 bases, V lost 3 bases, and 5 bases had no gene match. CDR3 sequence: CSARPLAGGPETQYF. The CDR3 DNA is TGCAGTGCTAGGCCACTAGCGGGAGGGCCAGAGACCCAGTACTTC.

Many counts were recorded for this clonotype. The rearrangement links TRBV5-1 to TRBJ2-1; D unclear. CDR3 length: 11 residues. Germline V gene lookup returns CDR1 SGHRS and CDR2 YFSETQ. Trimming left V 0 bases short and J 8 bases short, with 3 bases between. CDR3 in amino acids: CASSLEDEQFF. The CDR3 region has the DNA TGCGCCAGCAGCTTGGAGGATGAGCAGTTCTTC.

CDR3 nucleotide sequence: TGCGCCAGCAGCTTGCGGCTAGCGGGAACCTCCTACAATGAGCAGTTCTTC. It yields the protein CASSLRLAGTSYNEQFF. The chain uses TRBV5-1 and TRBJ2-1; TRBD2 aligns across 9 bases. From germline, CDR1 is SGHRS and CDR2 YFSETQ. V lost 1 base, J lost 0 bases, and 5 bases stayed unmatched. This CDR3 has 17 residues.

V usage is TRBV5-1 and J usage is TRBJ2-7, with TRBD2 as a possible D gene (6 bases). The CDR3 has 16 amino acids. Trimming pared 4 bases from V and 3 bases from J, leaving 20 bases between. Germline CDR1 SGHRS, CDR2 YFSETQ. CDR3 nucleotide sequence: TGCGCCAGCAGCCCACCCGGCACTACTAGCAGCTACGAGCAGTACTTC. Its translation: CASSPPGTTSSYEQYF.